The clone carrying this T cell receptor (beta chain) was observed a few times. Germline assignment: CDR1 DFQATT and CDR2 SNEGSKA (reference sequence). V shed 3 bases and J shed 5 bases, with 17 bases lying between them. CDR3 length: 15 amino acids. These data belong to a study of response to subunit inactivated influenza vaccine. From the RT-PCR reads, TCRdb called clonotypes with MiXCR, one entry per CDR3 protein. The profile shows hundreds of thousands of distinct CDR3 sequences, about a sixth of them singletons. The chain links TRBV20-1 to TRBJ2-1; perhaps TRBD2 as D (5 bases). The sequencing here drew on PBMCs from blood, taken 11 to 12 days after vaccination. This clonotype originated in a man over 45 who received an inactivated influenza vaccine. CDR3 in amino acids: CSASVDFAPDNEQFF. As DNA, the CDR3 is TGCAGTGCTAGTGTGGACTTTGCGCCAGACAATGAGCAGTTCTTC.